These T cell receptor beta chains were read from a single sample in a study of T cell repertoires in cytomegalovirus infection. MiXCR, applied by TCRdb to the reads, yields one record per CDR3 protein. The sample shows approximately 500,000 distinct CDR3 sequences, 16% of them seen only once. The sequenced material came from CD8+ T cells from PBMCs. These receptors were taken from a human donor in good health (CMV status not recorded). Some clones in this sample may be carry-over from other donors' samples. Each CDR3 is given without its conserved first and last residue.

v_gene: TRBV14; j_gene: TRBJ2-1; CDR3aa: ASSPSGTTNNEQF
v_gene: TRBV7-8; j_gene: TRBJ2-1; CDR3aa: ASSLGVAGGVHEQF
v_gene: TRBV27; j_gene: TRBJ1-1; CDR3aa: ASSFGQTNTEAF
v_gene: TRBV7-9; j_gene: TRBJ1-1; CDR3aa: ASSLVGGGADEAF
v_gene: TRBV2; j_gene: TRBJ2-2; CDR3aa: ASSEATRNTGELF
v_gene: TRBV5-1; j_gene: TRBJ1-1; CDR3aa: ASSLGTGGGNTEAF
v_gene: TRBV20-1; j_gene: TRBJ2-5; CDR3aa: SVSGIGDETQY
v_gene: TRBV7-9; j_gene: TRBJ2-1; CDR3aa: ASPPSSRDSNEQF
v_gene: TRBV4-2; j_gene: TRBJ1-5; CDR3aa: ASSQVNQPQH
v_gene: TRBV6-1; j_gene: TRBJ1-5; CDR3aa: ASSERTDSNQPQH
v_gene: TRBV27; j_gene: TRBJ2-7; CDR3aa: ASSFNRGEQY
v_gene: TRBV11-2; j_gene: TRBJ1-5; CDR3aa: ASSPGTGGQMVGQPQH
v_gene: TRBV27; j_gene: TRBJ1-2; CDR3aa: EARYQQGANYGYT
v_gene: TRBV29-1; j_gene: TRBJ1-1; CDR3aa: SVGPLAMNTEAF
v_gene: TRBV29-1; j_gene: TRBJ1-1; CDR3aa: SVGQTGFAEAF
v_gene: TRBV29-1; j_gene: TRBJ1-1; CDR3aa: SVEGRTGSNTEAF
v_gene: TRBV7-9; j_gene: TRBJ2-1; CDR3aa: ASSTFSGGPENEQF
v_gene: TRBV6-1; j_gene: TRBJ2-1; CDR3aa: ASSKTGGFANEQF